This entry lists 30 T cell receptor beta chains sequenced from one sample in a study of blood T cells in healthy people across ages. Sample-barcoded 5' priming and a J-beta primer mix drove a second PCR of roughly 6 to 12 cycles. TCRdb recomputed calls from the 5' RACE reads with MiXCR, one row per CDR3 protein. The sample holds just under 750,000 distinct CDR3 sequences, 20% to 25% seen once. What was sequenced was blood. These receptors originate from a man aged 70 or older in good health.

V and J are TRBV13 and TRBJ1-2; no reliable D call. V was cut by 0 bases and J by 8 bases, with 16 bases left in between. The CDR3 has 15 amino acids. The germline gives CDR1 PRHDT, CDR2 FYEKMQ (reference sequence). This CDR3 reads CASSLGRTAAGGYTF. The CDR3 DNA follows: TGTGCCAGCAGCTTAGGGCGGACCGCCGCGGGAGGCTACACCTTC.

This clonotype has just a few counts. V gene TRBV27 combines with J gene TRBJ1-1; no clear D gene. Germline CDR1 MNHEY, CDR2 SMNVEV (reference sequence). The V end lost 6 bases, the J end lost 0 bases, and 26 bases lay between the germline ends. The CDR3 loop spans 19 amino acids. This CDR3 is CASSSAFQTGIYMNTEAFF. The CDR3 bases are TGTGCCAGCAGCTCAGCCTTTCAAACCGGAATTTACATGAACACTGAAGCTTTCTTT.

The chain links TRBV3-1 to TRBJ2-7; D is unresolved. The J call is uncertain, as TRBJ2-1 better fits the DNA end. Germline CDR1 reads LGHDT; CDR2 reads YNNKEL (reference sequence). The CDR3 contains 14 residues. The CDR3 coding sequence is TGTGCCAGCAGCCAAGCAAGCCGAATCGATGAGCAGTTCTTC. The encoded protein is CASSQASRIDEQFF.

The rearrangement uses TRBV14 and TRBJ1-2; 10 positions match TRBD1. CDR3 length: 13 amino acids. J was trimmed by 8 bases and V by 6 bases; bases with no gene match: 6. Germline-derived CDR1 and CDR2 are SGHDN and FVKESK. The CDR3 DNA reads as TGTGCCAGCAGACGACAGGGGGCCTTGGGCTACACCTTC. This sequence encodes CASRRQGALGYTF.

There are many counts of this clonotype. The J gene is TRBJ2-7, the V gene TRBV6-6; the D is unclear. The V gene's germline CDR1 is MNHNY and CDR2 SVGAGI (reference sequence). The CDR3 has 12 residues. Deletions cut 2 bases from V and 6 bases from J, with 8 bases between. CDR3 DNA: TGTGCCAGCAGTTACACCCCTAGCGAGCAGTACTTC. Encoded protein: CASSYTPSEQYF.

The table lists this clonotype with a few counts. CDR3 amino acids: CASSQDEDEQFF. The CDR3 bases are TGTGCCAGCAGCCAAGATGAGGATGAGCAGTTCTTC. This chain joins TRBV3-1 and TRBJ2-1; D gene uncertain. Trimming cost V 0 bases and J 8 bases, with 5 bases left between them. The length of the CDR3 is 12 residues. Germline V lookup: CDR1 LGHDT, CDR2 YNNKEL (reference sequence).

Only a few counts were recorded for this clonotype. Here the CDR3 DNA reads TGTGCCAGCGGGGTGGGGGGAGGCGTACCCGGGCAGCCCCAGCATTTT. This gives the protein CASGVGGGVPGQPQHF. V gene TRBV6-1 combines with J gene TRBJ1-5, with D perhaps matching TRBD1 (5 bases). This CDR3 region has 16 residues. The germline CDR1 and CDR2 sequences are MNHNS and SASEGT. Trimming shortened V by 8 bases and J by 7 bases, and 24 bases separated the two germline ends.

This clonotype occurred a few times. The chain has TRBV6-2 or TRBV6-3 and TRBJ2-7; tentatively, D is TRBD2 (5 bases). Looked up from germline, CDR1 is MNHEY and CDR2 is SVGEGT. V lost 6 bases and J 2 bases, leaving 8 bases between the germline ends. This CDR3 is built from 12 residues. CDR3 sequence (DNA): TGTGCCAGCAGCGGGATGGCCTACGAGCAGTACGTC. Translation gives CASSGMAYEQYV.

CDR3 DNA: TGTGCCAGCAGTGTTAGGAGTATAACCGCAACTAATGAAAAACTGTTTTTT. Translated: CASSVRSITATNEKLFF. The chain has TRBV25-1 and TRBJ1-4; D unresolved. V lost 4 bases, J lost 0 bases, and 15 bases lay in between. Germline V gene sequence: CDR1 MGHDK, CDR2 SYGVNS. The CDR3 is made up of 17 amino acids.

CDR3 coding DNA: TGCGCCAGCAGCCCGGCTAGCGGGTCGAGCACAGATACGCAGTATTTT. Amino acids: CASSPASGSSTDTQYF. V is TRBV4-1 and J is TRBJ2-3; the match to TRBD2 covers 8 bases. The germline V gene has CDR1 MGHRA and CDR2 YSYEKL. J was trimmed by 0 bases and V by 4 bases; bases with no gene match: 6. The CDR3 extends over 16 amino acids.

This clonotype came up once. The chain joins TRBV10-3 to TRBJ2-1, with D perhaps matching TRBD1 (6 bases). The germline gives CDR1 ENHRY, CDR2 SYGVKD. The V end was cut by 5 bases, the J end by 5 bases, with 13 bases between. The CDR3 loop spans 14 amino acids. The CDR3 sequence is CAISPGTRDNEQFF. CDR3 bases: TGTGCCATCAGTCCCGGGACAAGAGACAATGAGCAGTTCTTC.

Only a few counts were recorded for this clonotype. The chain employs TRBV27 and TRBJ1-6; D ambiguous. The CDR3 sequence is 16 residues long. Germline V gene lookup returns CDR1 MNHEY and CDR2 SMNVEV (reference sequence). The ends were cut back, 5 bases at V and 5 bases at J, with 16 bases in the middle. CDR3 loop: CASSPSGHRNNSPLHF. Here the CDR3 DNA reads TGTGCCAGCAGTCCCTCGGGCCACCGGAATAATTCACCCCTCCACTTT.

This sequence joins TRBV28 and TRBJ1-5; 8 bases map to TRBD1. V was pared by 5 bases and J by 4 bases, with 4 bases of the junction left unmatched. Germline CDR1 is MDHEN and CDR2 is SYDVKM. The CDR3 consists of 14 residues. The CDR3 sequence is CASSTRTGNQPQHF. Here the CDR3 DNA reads TGTGCCAGCAGTACCCGGACAGGGAATCAGCCCCAGCATTTT.

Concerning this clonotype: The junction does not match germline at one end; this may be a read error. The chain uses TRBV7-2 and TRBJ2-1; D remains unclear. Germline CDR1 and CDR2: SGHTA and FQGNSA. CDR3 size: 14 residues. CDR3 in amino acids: CASRLASSYNEQFF. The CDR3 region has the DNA TGTGCCAGCAGGTTAGCTAGCTCCTACAATGAGCAGTTCTTC.

The CDR3 DNA follows: TGTGCCAGCAGCTCGCTGATGAGCGGGGGATACAATGAGCAGTTCTTC. Its protein is CASSSLMSGGYNEQFF. The V and J genes are TRBV5-6 and TRBJ2-1; 8 bases match TRBD2. V shed 3 bases, J shed 4 bases, and the junction held 9 bases outside the gene matches. There are 16 residues in the CDR3. Germline CDR1 reads SGHDT; CDR2 reads YYEEEE.

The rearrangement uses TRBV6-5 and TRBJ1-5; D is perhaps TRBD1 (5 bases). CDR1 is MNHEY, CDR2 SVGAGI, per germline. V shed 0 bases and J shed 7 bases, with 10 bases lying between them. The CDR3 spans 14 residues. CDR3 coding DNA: TGTGCCAGCAGTTACTCGTCAGGGAGCCAGCCCCAGCATTTT. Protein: CASSYSSGSQPQHF.

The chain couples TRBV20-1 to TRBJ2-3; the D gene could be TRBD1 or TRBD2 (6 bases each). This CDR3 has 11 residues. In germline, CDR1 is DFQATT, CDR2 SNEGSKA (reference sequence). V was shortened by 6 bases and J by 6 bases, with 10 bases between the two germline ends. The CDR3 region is CSAWRGDTQYF. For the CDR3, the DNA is TGCAGTGCCTGGAGGGGGGATACGCAGTATTTT.

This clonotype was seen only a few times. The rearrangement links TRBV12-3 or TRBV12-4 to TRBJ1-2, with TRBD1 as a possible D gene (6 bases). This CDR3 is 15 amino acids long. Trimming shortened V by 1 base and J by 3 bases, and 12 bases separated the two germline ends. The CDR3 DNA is TGTGCCAGCAGTTTAGTGTCAGGGGTGGACTATGGCTACACCTTC. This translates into CASSLVSGVDYGYTF.

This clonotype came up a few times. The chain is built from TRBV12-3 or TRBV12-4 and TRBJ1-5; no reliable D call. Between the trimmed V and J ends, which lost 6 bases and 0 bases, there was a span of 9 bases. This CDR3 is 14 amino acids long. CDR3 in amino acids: CASRGSGSNQPQHF. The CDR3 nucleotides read TGTGCCAGCAGGGGGTCGGGTAGCAATCAGCCCCAGCATTTT.

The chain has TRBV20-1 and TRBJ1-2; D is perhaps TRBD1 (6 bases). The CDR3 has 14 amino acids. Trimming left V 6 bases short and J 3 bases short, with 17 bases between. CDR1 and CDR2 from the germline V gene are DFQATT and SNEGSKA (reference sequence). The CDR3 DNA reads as TGCAGTGCCCCACCGGGCAGGGGATACTATGGCTACACCTTC. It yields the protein CSAPPGRGYYGYTF.

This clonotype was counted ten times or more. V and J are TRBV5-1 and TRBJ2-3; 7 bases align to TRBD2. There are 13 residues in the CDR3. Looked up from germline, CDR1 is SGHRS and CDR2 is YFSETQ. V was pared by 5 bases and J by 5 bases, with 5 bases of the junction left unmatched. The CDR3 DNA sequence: TGCGCCAGCAGACCGACGGGGGGAGATACGCAGTATTTT. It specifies CASRPTGGDTQYF.

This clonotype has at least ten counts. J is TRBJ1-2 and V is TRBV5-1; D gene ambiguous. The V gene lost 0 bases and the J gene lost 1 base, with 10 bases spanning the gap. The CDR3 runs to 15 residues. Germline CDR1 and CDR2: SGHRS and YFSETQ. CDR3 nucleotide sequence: TGCGCCAGCAGCTTGGTGGGCACCGGTAACTATGGCTACACCTTC. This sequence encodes CASSLVGTGNYGYTF.

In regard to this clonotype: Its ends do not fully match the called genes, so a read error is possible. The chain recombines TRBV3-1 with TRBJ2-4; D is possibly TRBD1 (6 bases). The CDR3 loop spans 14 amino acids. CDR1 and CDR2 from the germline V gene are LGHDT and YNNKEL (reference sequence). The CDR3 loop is CASSLSQGRNIQSF. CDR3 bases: TGTGCCAGCAGCCTCTCCCAGGGGCGAAACATTCAGTCCTTC. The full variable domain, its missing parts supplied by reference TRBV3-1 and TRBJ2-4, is DTAVSQTPKYLVTQMGNDKSIKCEQNLGHDTMYWYKQDSKKFLKIMFSYNNKELIINETVPNRFSPKSPDKAHLNLHINSLELGDSAVYFCASSLSQGRNIQSFGAGTRLSVL.

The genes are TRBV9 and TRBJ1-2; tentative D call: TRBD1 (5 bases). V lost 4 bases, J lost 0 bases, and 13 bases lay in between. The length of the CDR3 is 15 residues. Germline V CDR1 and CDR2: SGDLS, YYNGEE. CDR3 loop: CASSSPRGANYGYTF. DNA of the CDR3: TGTGCCAGCAGCAGCCCAAGAGGGGCTAACTATGGCTACACCTTC. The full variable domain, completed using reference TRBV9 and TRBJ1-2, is DSGVTQTPKHLITATGQRVTLRCSPRSGDLSVYWYQQSLDQGLQFLIQYYNGEERAKGNILERFSAQQFPDLHSELNLSSLELGDSALYFCASSSPRGANYGYTFGSGTRLTVV.

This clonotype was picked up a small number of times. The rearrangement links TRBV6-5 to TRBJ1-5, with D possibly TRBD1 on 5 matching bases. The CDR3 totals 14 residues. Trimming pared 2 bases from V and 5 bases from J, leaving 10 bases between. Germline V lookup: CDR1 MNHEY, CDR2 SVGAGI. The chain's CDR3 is CASSYDRGDQPQHF. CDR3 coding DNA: TGTGCCAGCAGTTACGACAGAGGTGATCAGCCCCAGCATTTT.

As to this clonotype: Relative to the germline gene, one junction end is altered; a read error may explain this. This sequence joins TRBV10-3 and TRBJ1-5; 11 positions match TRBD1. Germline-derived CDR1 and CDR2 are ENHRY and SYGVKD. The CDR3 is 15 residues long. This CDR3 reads CAISRDRGGNQPQHF. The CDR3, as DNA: TGTGCCATCAGCCGGGACAGGGGGGGCAACCAGCCCCAGCATTTT.

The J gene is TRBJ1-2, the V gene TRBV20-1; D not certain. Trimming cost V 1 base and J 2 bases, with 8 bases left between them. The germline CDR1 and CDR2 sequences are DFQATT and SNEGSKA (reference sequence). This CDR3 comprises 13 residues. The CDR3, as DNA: TGCAGTGCTAGAGGGTCAGCCAACTATGGCTACACCTTC. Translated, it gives CSARGSANYGYTF.

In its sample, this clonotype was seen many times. CDR3 sequence: CASSLSSGVNEQFF. The CDR3 DNA sequence: TGTGCCAGCAGCTTAAGTTCAGGGGTGAATGAGCAGTTCTTC. The chain joins TRBV7-3 to TRBJ2-7, with D possibly being TRBD1 (6 bases). The DNA end is a closer match to TRBJ2-1, so the J assignment may be wrong. There are 14 residues in the CDR3. Germline V gene sequence: CDR1 SGHTA, CDR2 FQGTGA.

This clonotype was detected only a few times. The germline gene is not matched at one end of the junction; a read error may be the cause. The CDR3 nucleotides read TGTGCCAGCAGCCCCGTCGGGGAGGTACACTTC. Encoded protein: CASSPVGEVHF. The chain has TRBV14 and TRBJ1-2; D is ambiguous. CDR1 is SGHDN, CDR2 FVKESK, per germline. The length of the CDR3 is 11 residues.

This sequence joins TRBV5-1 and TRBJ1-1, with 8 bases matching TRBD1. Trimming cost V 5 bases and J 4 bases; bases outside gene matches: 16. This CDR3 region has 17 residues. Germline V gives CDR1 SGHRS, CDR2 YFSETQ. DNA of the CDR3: TGCGCCAGCAGTCCTTTTCAGGGGGCGAATTTGGGCACTGAAGCTTTCTTT. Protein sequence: CASSPFQGANLGTEAFF.